This T cell receptor beta chain was obtained from a study of CXCR3-negative and CXCR3-positive naive CD8 T cells. Overall study results and limits: Fresh PBMCs went into most assays, and CXCR3 expression partly declined after cryopreservation. Both of the naive subsets showed about the same high diversity, but memory CD8+ cells had much less.

By frequency, this clonotype is medium-sized. The antigen is undetermined. The authors gated naive CD8+ T cells as CD45RO-CCR7+CD27+CD95-. Libraries of TRB cDNA were made by 5' RACE and carried UMIs. TCRdb re-called the 5' RACE reads; one entry per CDR3 protein, DNA not given. Here the sample table reports thousands of distinct CDR3 sequences. The sequenced sample was naive CXCR3- CD8+ T cells from blood. Subset given: CD45RO-CCR7+CD27+CD95- naive CD8+ T cells lacking CXCR3 (TNR3-). The receptor's source is a human donor in good health. Some clones in this sample may be carry-over from other donors' samples.

The CDR3 loop is CASSMDSYEQYF. The rearrangement joins TRBV10-2 to TRBJ2-7; TCRdb's assignment of TRBD1 cannot be checked, as there is no DNA. This CDR3 region has 12 residues. Germline lookup yields CDR1 WSHSY and CDR2 SAAADI.